The clone carrying this T cell receptor (beta chain) has just one count. The antigen remains undetermined. The CDR3 runs 16 residues. V trimming: 3 bases; J trimming: 9 bases; junction bases outside the gene matches: 5. The germline V gene encodes CDR1 MNHEY and CDR2 SVGAGI. This PCR relied on a set of 60 Vbeta primers and 13 Jbeta primers. The data were produced by immunoSEQ multiplex PCR, yet TCRdb's version contains in-frame clones alone and is incomplete. The table lists around 190,000 clones, almost 80% of them singletons. These data come from a study of cytomegalovirus exposure and HLA in healthy donors. Background on the study: Of the donors genotyped, several hundred in all, 75% to 85% fell in the Caucasian-associated ancestry cluster.

Notes on the study in general: TCR beta V- and J-gene trimming was later associated with a missense DCLRE1C variant. The study recorded more than 150 TCR beta chains that were cytomegalovirus-associated.

Specimen: PBMCs. The chain links TRBV6-5 to TRBJ2-1; TRBD2 matches at 16 bases. This clonotype was sampled from a woman aged 18-29 years in good health and CMV-seronegative. CDR3 coding DNA: TGTGCCAGCAGTTATTTCGGGACTAGCGGGAGGGGTGAGCAGTTCTTC. This translates into CASSYFGTSGRGEQFF.